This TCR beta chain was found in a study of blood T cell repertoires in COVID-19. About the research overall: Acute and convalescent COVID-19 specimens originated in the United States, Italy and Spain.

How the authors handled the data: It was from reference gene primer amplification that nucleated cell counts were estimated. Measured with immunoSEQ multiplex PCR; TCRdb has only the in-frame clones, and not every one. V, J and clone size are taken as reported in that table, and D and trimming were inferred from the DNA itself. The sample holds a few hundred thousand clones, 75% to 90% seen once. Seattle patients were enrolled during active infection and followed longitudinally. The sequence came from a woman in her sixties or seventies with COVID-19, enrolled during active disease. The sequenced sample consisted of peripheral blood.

The CDR3 spells CASSPSRVGNSPLHF. In nucleotides, the CDR3 is TGTGCCAGCTCACCGTCCAGGGTCGGGAATTCACCCCTCCACTTT. The chain uses TRBV18 and TRBJ1-6; perhaps TRBD1 as D (5 bases). V was trimmed by 3 bases and J by 7 bases, leaving 13 bases between them. The CDR3 consists of 15 residues. Germline loops: CDR1 KGHSH, CDR2 LQKENI. The full variable domain, with the rest looked up from reference TRBV18 and TRBJ1-6, is NAGVMQNPRHLVRRRGQEARLRCSPMKGHSHVYWYRQLPEEGLKFMVYLQKENIIDESGMPKERFSAEFPKEGPSILRIQQVVRGDSAAYFCASSPSRVGNSPLHFGNGTRLTVT.